These 12 T cell receptor beta chains originate from one sample sequenced in a study of shared T cell receptors in the human thymus. Some clones are missing from TCRdb's copy, which holds only in-frame ones; the method was immunoSEQ multiplex PCR. The table has about 710,000 clones, around 87% seen once. These data also featured in a second study, about human thymus T cells.

Sequencing was carried out using thymocytes. The receptors come from a boy younger than two with a congenital heart defect.

The chain links TRBV28 to TRBJ1-1, with D uncertain. CDR3 size: 13 residues. Per the germline V gene, CDR1 is MDHEN and CDR2 is SYDVKM. V was cut by 5 bases and J by 5 bases, with 12 bases left in between. CDR3 DNA sequence: TGTGCCAGCAGTCCTCATAGCCGTACTGAAGCTTTCTTT. Protein product: CASSPHSRTEAFF.

Only one count was recorded for this clone. The rearrangement joins TRBV4-3 to TRBJ2-7; 8 bases map to TRBD1. Per the germline V gene, CDR1 is LGHNA and CDR2 is YSLEER. V gave up 3 bases and J gave up 6 bases; unmatched junction bases: 10. The CDR3 consists of 15 residues. The CDR3 loop is CASSQRGQEFGEQYF. CDR3 nucleotide sequence: TGCGCCAGCAGCCAGAGGGGACAGGAGTTTGGCGAGCAGTACTTC.

This clone was seen only a few times. This rearrangement joins TRBV5-5 to TRBJ2-7, with D tentatively TRBD1 (6 bases). V was shortened by 4 bases and J by 2 bases, with 19 bases between the two germline ends. Germline CDR1 SGHKS, CDR2 YYEKEE (reference sequence). This CDR3 contains 16 residues. CDR3 sequence (DNA): TGTGCCAGCAGCAGGGACCGGACAGCGAGAACCTACGAGCAGTACTTC. Its protein product is CASSRDRTARTYEQYF. The full variable domain, rest sourced from reference TRBV5-5 and TRBJ2-7, is DAGVTQSPTHLIKTRGQQVTLRCSPISGHKSVSWYQQVLGQGPQFIFQYYEKEERGRGNFPDRFSARQFPNYSSELNVNALLLGDSALYLCASSRDRTARTYEQYFGPGTRLTVT.

The rearrangement uses TRBV10-3 and TRBJ2-1, with 9 bases matching TRBD2. The V and J ends lost 3 bases and 6 bases, in that order; junction bases with no gene match: 3. Germline CDR1 is ENHRY and CDR2 is SYGVKD. The CDR3 runs 14 residues. The CDR3 sequence is CAISDLAGRNEQFF. CDR3 nucleotide sequence: TGTGCCATCAGTGATCTAGCGGGGCGCAATGAGCAGTTCTTC.

The rearrangement links TRBV10-3 to TRBJ2-3; TRBD2 is a possible D gene (5 bases). The germline CDR1 and CDR2 sequences are ENHRY and SYGVKD. The CDR3 totals 15 residues. The V gene lost 6 bases and the J gene lost 4 bases, with 17 bases spanning the gap. The CDR3, as DNA: TGTGCCATCAGAGCCCGGGATACGACATCAGATACGCAGTATTTT. Protein product: CAIRARDTTSDTQYF.

This chain links TRBV10-2 with TRBJ1-3; D perhaps matches TRBD1 (6 bases). V was pared by 3 bases and J by 2 bases, with 14 bases between. There are 16 residues in the CDR3. CDR1 and CDR2 from the germline V gene are WSHSY and SAAADI. In DNA form, the CDR3 reads TGCGCCAGCAGTGAAACAGGGAGGGGTGCTGGAAACACCATATATTTT. It specifies CASSETGRGAGNTIYF.

The V and J genes are TRBV7-9 and TRBJ2-2; TRBD1 agrees at 7 bases. Germline V lookup: CDR1 SEHNR, CDR2 FQNEAQ (reference sequence). This CDR3 has 19 residues. The junction had 10 bases not matched to a gene; V was cut back by 0 bases and J by 0 bases. This CDR3 is CASSLARQGRGSNTGELFF. The CDR3 region has the DNA TGTGCCAGCAGCTTAGCCCGACAGGGTCGCGGGTCGAACACCGGGGAGCTGTTTTTT.

The chain couples TRBV10-3 to TRBJ1-5; the D gene is possibly TRBD1 (6 bases). The CDR3 runs 15 residues. V dropped 5 bases and J dropped 1 base, with 12 bases sitting between them. CDR1 is ENHRY and CDR2 is SYGVKD in the germline V gene. The CDR3 reads CAISPGDRSNQPQHF. CDR3 nucleotide sequence: TGTGCCATCAGTCCAGGGGATCGGAGCAATCAGCCCCAGCATTTT.

This chain uses TRBV28 with TRBJ2-1, with TRBD2 matching 11 bases. CDR3 length: 15 residues. CDR1 MDHEN and CDR2 SYDVKM come from the germline V gene. With V trimmed by 4 bases and J by 8 bases, 7 bases remained unmatched. The CDR3 loop is CASSSSGGRSHEQFF. As DNA, the CDR3 is TGTGCCAGCAGTTCTAGCGGGGGGCGGTCCCATGAGCAGTTCTTC.

The V call is TRBV5-4, the J call TRBJ2-3, with a possible D match to TRBD1 (6 bases). CDR3 length equals 13 residues. V was trimmed by 4 bases and J by 6 bases, leaving 12 bases between them. The germline gives CDR1 SGHNT, CDR2 YYREEE (reference sequence). The DNA for the CDR3 is TGTGCCAGCAGCCCAAAGGACAGTGATACGCAGTATTTT. This sequence encodes CASSPKDSDTQYF.

The chain employs TRBV19 and TRBJ2-5; possible D gene TRBD2, 5 bases. The V end lost 3 bases, the J end lost 7 bases, and 15 bases lay between the germline ends. CDR3 length equals 14 residues. Germline V gene lookup returns CDR1 LNHDA and CDR2 SQIVND (reference sequence). DNA for the CDR3: TGTGCCAGTAGTATTGGGGAGCCGCCCCGGACCCAGTACTTC. Its translation is CASSIGEPPRTQYF.

The rearrangement uses TRBV5-4 and TRBJ1-1; no definite D call. The CDR3 covers 14 residues. CDR1 and CDR2 from the germline V gene are SGHNT and YYREEE (reference sequence). Trimming took 7 bases from V and 4 from J, leaving 17 bases between them. DNA for the CDR3: TGTGCCAGCGCCGGGTCCGGGGATCCCACTGAAGCTTTCTTT. It yields the protein CASAGSGDPTEAFF.